A single T cell receptor (beta chain) is shown here with its context. Other DNA sequences from this sample encode an identical CDR3 as well. Germline CDR1 KGHSH, CDR2 LQKENI. CDR3 length equals 12 residues. V lost 3 bases and J lost 6, with 7 bases in between. These data originate in a study of beta chain features in type 1 diabetes. The sequenced template was cDNA made from the entire isolated RNA. Clones were sequenced by immunoSEQ multiplex PCR, and TCRdb holds only the in-frame ones, with some missing. The table lists roughly 300,000 clones, less than 9.5% of them singletons. Averaging approximately 0.11 L, one heparinised blood draw was given by each donor.

The receptor was isolated from a young woman in good health. V usage is TRBV18 and J usage is TRBJ2-3; the D gene could be TRBD1 or TRBD2 (5 bases each). Sequences were obtained from central memory CD4+ T cells from blood. The CDR3 protein is CASSPGPDTQYF. CDR3 DNA sequence: TGTGCCAGCTCACCGGGACCGGATACGCAGTATTTT.